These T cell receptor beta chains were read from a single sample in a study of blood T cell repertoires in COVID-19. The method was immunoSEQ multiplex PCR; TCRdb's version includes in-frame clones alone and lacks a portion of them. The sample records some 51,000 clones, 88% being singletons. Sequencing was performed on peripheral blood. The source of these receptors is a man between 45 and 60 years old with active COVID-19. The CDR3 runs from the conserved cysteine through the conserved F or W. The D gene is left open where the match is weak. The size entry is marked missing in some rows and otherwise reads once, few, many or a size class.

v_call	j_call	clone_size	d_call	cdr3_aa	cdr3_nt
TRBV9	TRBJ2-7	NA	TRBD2	CASSVGTSGVNSYEQYF	TGTGCCAGCAGCGTTGGGACTAGCGGGGTGAACTCCTACGAGCAGTACTTC
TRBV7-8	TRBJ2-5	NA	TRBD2	CASSLGKLAGGRETQYF	TGTGCCAGCAGCTTGGGCAAACTAGCGGGGGGCAGAGAGACCCAGTACTTC
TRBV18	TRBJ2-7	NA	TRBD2	CASSRPGLPDEQYF	TGTGCCAGCTCACGGCCGGGACTACCTGACGAGCAGTACTTC
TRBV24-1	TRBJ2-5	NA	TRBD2	CATSDPGGRRQETQYF	TGTGCCACCAGTGACCCGGGGGGGCGCCGTCAAGAGACCCAGTACTTC
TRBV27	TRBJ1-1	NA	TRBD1	CASRRDRANTEAFF	TGTGCCAGCAGGAGGGACAGGGCGAACACTGAAGCTTTCTTT
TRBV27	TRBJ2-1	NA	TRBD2	CASSSLAGSSYNEQFF	TGTGCCAGCAGTTCGCTAGCGGGAAGCTCCTACAATGAGCAGTTCTTC
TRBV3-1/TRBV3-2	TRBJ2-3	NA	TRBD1	CASSQFGQGLTDTQYF	TGTGCCAGCAGCCAGTTTGGACAGGGCCTCACAGATACGCAGTATTTT
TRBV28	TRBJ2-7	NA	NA	CASSPQAGGTYEQYF	TGTGCCAGCAGTCCCCAAGCAGGAGGAACCTACGAGCAGTACTTC
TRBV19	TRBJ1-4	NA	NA	CASSIPSRGELFF	TGTGCCAGTAGTATCCCCTCCCGTGGAGAACTGTTTTTT
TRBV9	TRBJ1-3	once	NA	CASRAGSVGNTIYF	TGTGCCAGCAGAGCCGGGTCCGTCGGAAACACCATATATTTT
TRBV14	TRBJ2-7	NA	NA	CASSITPGLRSYEQYF	TGTGCCAGCAGCATTACCCCTGGACTTCGATCCTACGAGCAGTACTTC
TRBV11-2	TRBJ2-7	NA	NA	CASRLQGYEQYF	TGTGCCAGCAGACTTCAGGGCTACGAGCAGTACTTC
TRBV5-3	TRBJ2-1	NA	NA	CARSLSNTEQFF	TGTGCCAGAAGCTTGTCCAACACGGAGCAGTTCTTC
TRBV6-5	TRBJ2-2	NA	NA	CASTQGLTGELFF	TGTGCCAGCACCCAGGGGCTCACCGGGGAGCTGTTTTTT
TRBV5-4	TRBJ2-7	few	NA	CASSFSGLTYEQYF	TGTGCCAGCAGCTTTTCGGGACTCACCTACGAGCAGTACTTC
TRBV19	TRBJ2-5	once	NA	CASSIGAPGTQGGTQYF	TGTGCCAGTAGTATAGGGGCCCCCGGGACCCAGGGGGGGACCCAGTACTTC
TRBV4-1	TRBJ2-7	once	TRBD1	CASSPDRGGYEQYF	TGCGCCAGCAGCCCGGACAGGGGAGGCTACGAGCAGTACTTC
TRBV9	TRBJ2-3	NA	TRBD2	CASSPPGTSGGRTDTQYF	TGTGCCAGCAGCCCTCCTGGGACTAGCGGGGGTCGGACAGATACGCAGTATTTT
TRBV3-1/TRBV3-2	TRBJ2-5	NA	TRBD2	CASSQLRGGGETQYF	TGTGCCAGCAGCCAACTGCGGGGGGGAGGAGAGACCCAGTACTTC
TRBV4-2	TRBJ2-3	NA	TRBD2	CASSQESAGLRGDTQYF	TGTGCCAGCAGCCAAGAGTCAGCGGGGCTAAGGGGAGATACGCAGTATTTT
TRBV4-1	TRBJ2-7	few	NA	CASSRLAGTSYEQYF	TGCGCCAGCAGCCGCCTTGCCGGGACAAGCTACGAGCAGTACTTC
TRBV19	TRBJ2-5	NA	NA	CASSIRGVETQYF	TGTGCCAGTAGTATCCGCGGGGTAGAGACCCAGTACTTC
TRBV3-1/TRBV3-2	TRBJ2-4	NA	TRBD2	CASSLEREGPAKNIQYF	TGTGCCAGCAGCCTGGAGAGGGAGGGCCCAGCCAAAAACATTCAGTACTTC
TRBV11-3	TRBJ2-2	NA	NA	CASSSRTENTGELFF	TGTGCCAGCAGCTCCAGGACAGAAAACACCGGGGAGCTGTTTTTT
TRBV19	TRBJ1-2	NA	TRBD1	CASSLSRDSYGYTF	TGTGCCAGTAGTCTAAGCCGGGACAGCTATGGCTACACCTTC
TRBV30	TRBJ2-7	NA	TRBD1	CAWRPVAQGARYEQYF	TGTGCCTGGAGGCCCGTCGCACAGGGGGCGCGGTACGAGCAGTACTTC
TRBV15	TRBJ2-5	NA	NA	CATSNGGGARAGTQYF	TGTGCCACCAGCAATGGTGGGGGGGCGCGAGCGGGGACCCAGTACTTC
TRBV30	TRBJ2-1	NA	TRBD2	CAWSVHGGSSYNEQFF	TGTGCCTGGAGTGTACACGGGGGGAGCTCCTACAATGAGCAGTTCTTC
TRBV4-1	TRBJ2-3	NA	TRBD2	CASSHGGGGADTQYF	TGCGCCAGCAGCCATGGGGGTGGGGGGGCAGATACGCAGTATTTT
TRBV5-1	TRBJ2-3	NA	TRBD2	CASSLAGTKLNTQYF	TGCGCCAGCAGCTTGGCAGGGACTAAGCTAAATACGCAGTATTTT
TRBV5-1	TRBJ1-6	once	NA	CASSPGGGGGNSPLHF	TGCGCCAGCAGCCCGGGTGGTGGGGGCGGGAATTCACCCCTCCACTTT
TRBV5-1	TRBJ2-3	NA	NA	CASSLSGRGSDTQYF	TGCGCCAGCAGCTTGTCGGGCAGGGGCTCAGATACGCAGTATTTT
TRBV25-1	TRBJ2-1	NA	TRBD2	CASSASLADNEQFF	TGTGCCAGCAGTGCCTCCCTAGCGGATAATGAGCAGTTCTTC
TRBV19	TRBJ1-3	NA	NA	CASSPRGYGNTIYF	TGTGCCAGTAGCCCCAGGGGATACGGAAACACCATATATTTT
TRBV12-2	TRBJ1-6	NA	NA	CASRLAHGSSYNSPLHF	TGTGCAAGTCGCTTAGCGCACGGGAGCTCCTATAATTCACCCCTCCACTTT
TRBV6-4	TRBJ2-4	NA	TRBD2	CASSDYGTSAIQYF	TGTGCCAGCAGTGACTACGGGACTAGCGCCATTCAGTACTTC
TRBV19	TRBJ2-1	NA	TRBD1	CASTDRGYEQFF	TGTGCCAGTACAGACAGGGGGTATGAGCAGTTCTTC
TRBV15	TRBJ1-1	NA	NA	CATSRAGGLSTEAFF	TGTGCCACCAGCAGAGCGGGGGGGCTGAGCACTGAAGCTTTCTTT
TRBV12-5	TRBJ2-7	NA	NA	CASGLVQGNEQYF	TGTGCTAGTGGTTTGGTGCAGGGTAACGAGCAGTACTTC
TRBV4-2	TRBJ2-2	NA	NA	CASSQDTGSGELFF	TGTGCCAGCAGCCAAGATACAGGTTCCGGGGAGCTGTTTTTT
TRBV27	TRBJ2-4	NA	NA	CASSLWQAEGENIQYF	TGTGCCAGCAGTTTATGGCAGGCCGAAGGGGAAAACATTCAGTACTTC
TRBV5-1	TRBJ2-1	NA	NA	CASSPRVLNEQFF	TGCGCCAGCAGCCCCCGGGTCCTCAATGAGCAGTTCTTC
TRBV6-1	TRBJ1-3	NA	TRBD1	CASSAITGVSGNTIYF	TGTGCCAGCAGTGCGATCACAGGGGTCTCTGGAAACACCATATATTTT
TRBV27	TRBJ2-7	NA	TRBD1	CASSLLHPSGTATEQYF	TGTGCCAGCAGTCTACTCCATCCTTCCGGGACAGCGACCGAGCAGTACTTC
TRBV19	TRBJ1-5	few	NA	CASTEWRDRPQHF	TGTGCCAGTACCGAGTGGCGGGATCGGCCCCAGCATTTT
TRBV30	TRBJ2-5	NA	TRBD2	CAWSVLAGAETQYF	TGTGCCTGGAGTGTACTAGCGGGAGCAGAGACCCAGTACTTC
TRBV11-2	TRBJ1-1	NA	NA	CASSLEGGENTEAFF	TGTGCCAGCAGCTTAGAGGGAGGGGAGAACACTGAAGCTTTCTTT
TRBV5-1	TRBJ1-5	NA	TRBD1	CASSPGQGKGQPQHF	TGCGCCAGCAGCCCGGGACAGGGAAAGGGTCAGCCCCAGCATTTT
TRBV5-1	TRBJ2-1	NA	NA	CASSSDGGSYNEQFF	TGCGCCAGCAGCTCTGACGGGGGCTCCTACAATGAGCAGTTCTTC
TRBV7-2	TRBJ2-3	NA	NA	CASSSPAGAAMYF	TGTGCCAGCAGCTCCCCAGCTGGAGCGGCAATGTATTTT
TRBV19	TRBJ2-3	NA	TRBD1	CASTSGQLFTDTQYF	TGTGCCAGTACCTCGGGACAGTTATTCACAGATACGCAGTATTTT
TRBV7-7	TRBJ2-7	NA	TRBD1	CASSLGTADTYEQYF	TGTGCTAGCAGCTTAGGGACAGCGGATACCTACGAGCAGTACTTC
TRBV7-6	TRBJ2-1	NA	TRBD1	CASSLNNRGRGSPFF	TGTGCCAGCAGCTTGAACAACAGGGGGCGCGGAAGCCCGTTCTTC
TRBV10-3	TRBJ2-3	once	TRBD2	CAISSGTSGTDTQYF	TGTGCCATCAGCTCCGGGACTAGCGGCACAGATACGCAGTATTTT
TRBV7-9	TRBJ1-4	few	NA	CASSFGGVRWEKLFF	TGTGCCAGCAGCTTTGGAGGGGTCAGGTGGGAAAAACTGTTTTTT